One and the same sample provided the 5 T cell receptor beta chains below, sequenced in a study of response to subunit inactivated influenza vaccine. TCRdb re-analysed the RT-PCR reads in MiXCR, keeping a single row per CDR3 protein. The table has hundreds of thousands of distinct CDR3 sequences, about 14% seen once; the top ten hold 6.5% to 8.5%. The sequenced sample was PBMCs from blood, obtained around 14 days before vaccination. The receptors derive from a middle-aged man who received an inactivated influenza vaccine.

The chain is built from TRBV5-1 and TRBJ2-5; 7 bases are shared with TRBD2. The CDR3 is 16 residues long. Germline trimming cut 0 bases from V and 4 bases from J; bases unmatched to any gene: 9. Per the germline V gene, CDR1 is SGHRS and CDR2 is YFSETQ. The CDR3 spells CASSLGLVASGETQYF. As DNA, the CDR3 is TGCGCCAGCAGCTTGGGGTTGGTGGCTAGCGGAGAGACCCAGTACTTC.

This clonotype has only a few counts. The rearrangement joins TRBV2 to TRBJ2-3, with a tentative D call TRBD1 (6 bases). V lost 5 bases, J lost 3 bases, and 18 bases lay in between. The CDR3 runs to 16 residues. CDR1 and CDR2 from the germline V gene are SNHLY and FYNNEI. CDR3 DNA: TGTGCCAGCAGTCACACAGGGATGGTAGCAACAGATACGCAGTATTTT. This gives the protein CASSHTGMVATDTQYF.

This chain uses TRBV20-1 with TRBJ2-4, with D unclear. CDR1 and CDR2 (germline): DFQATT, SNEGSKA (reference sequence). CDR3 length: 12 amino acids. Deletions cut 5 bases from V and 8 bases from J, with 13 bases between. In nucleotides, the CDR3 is TGCAGTGCTTTGGCTAGTGGTTACATTCAGTACTTC. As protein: CSALASGYIQYF.

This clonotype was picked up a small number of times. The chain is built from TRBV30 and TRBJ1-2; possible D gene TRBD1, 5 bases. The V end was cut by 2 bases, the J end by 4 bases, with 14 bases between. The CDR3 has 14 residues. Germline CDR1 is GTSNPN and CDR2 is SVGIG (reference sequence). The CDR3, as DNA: TGTGCCTGGAGTCATGCGGGGGAATTCTATGGCTACACCTTC. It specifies CAWSHAGEFYGYTF.

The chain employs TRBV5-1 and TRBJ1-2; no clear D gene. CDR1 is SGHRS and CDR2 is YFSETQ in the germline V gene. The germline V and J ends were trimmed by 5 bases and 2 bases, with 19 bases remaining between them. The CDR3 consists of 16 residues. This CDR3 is CASSSTGHPPNYGYTF. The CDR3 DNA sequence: TGCGCCAGCAGTTCCACTGGTCACCCTCCGAACTATGGCTACACCTTC.